This TCR beta chain came from a study of blood T cell repertoires in COVID-19. Across the whole study: Some COVID-19 samples were acute and others convalescent; all came from the United States, Italy and Spain.

As processed by the authors: The assay estimated nucleated cells by amplifying reference gene primers. The data were produced by immunoSEQ multiplex PCR, yet TCRdb's version contains in-frame clones alone and is incomplete. That table gives V, J and clone size, and the DNA gave D and trimming. Of approximately 330,000 clones listed, 80% to 90% were seen once; the top ten hold around 4%. The CDR3 runs to 14 residues. Trimming cost V 0 bases and J 4 bases, with 7 bases left between them. Germline lookup yields CDR1 SGDLS and CDR2 YYNGEE. The source material was PBMCs or T cells enriched from blood (not recorded which). J is TRBJ2-2 and V is TRBV9; unclear D gene. This clonotype was obtained from a woman in her 40s with acute COVID-19. CDR3 DNA: TGTGCCAGCAGCGTAGGCGTCGGCACCGGGGAGCTGTTTTTT. Protein product: CASSVGVGTGELFF.